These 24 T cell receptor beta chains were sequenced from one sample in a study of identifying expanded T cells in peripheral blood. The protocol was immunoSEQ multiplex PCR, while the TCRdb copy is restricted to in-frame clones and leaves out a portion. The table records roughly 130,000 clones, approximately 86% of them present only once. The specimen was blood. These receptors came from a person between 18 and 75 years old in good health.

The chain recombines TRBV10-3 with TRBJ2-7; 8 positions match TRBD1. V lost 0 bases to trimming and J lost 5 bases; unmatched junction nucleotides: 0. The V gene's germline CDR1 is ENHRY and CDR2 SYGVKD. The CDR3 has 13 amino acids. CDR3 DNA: TGTGCCATCAGTGAGTCGACAGGGGACGAGCAGTACTTC. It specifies CAISESTGDEQYF.

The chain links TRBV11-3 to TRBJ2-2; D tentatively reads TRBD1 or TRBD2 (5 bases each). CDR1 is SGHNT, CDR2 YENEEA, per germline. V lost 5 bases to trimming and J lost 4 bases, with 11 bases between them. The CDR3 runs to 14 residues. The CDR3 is CASSPLGVTGELFF. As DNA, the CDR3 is TGTGCCAGCAGCCCGTTGGGGGTCACCGGGGAGCTGTTTTTT.

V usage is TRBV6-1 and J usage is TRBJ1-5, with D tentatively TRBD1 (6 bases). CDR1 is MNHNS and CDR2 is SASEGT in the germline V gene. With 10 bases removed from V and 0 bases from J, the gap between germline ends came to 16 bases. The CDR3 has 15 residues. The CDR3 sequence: CATRAGASSNQPQHF. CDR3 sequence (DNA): TGTGCCACCAGGGCAGGGGCCAGTAGCAATCAGCCCCAGCATTTT.

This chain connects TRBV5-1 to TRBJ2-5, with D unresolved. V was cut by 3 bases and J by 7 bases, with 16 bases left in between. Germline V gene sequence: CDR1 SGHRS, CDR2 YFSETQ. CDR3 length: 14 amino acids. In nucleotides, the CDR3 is TGCGCCAGCAGCTCGGAAACTACCAAGCTGACCCAGTACTTC. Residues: CASSSETTKLTQYF. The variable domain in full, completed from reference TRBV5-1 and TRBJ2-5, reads KAGVTQTPRYLIKTRGQQVTLSCSPISGHRSVSWYQQTPGQGLQFLFEYFSETQRNKGNFPGRFSGRQFSNSRSEMNVSTLELGDSALYLCASSSETTKLTQYFGPGTRLLVL.

CDR3 DNA sequence: TGTGCCAGCAGCTCGTGGACGGACACAGATACGCAGTATTTT. Encoded protein: CASSSWTDTDTQYF. The rearrangement joins TRBV7-2 to TRBJ2-3; D not certain. The CDR3 length is 14 residues. Trimming cost V 4 bases and J 2 bases, with 10 bases left between them. The germline gives CDR1 SGHTA, CDR2 FQGNSA.

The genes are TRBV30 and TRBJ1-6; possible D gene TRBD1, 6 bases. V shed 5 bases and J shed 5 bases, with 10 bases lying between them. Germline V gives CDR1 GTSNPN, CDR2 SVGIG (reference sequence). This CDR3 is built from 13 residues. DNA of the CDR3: TGTGCCTGGGGTTACAGGGATAATTCACCCCTCCACTTT. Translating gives CAWGYRDNSPLHF.

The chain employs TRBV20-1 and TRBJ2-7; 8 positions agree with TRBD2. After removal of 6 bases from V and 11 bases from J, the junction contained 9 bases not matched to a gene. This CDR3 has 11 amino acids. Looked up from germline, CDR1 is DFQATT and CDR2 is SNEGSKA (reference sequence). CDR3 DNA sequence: TGCAGTGCCACTCTCGGGGGGGGAAAGTACTTC. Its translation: CSATLGGGKYF.

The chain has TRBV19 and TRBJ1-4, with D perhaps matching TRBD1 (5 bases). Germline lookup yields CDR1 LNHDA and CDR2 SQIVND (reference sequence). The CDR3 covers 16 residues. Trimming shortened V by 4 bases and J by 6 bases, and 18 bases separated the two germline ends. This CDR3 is CASSKGSGRADEKLFF. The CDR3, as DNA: TGTGCCAGTAGTAAAGGGAGCGGCAGGGCGGATGAAAAACTGTTTTTT.

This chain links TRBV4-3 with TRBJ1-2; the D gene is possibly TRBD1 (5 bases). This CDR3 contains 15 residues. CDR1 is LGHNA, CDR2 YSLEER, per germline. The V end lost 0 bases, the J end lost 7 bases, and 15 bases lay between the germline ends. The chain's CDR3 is CASSQEVVGTLGYTF. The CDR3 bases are TGCGCCAGCAGCCAAGAAGTCGTCGGGACTCTTGGCTACACCTTC.

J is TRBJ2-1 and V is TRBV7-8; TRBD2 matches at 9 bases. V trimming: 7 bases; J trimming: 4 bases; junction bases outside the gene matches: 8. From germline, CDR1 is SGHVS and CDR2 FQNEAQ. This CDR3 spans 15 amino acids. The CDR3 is CASNPGGRAYNEQFF. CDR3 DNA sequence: TGTGCCAGCAACCCTGGCGGGAGGGCTTACAATGAGCAGTTCTTC. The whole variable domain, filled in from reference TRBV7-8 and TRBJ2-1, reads GAGVSQSPRYKVAKRGQDVALRCDPISGHVSLFWYQQALGQGPEFLTYFQNEAQLDKSGLPSDRFFAERPEGSVSTLKIQRTQQEDSAVYLCASNPGGRAYNEQFFGPGTRLTVL.

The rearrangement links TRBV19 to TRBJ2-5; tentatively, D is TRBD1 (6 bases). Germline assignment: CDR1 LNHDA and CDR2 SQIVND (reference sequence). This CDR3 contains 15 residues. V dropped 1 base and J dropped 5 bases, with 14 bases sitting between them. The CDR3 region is CASSIGDTTGETQYF. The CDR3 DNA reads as TGTGCCAGTAGTATAGGGGACACTACAGGGGAGACCCAGTACTTC.

CDR3 loop: CASSPGQNLDEQYF. DNA of the CDR3: TGTGCCAGCAGCCCTGGACAGAACCTAGACGAGCAGTACTTC. The J gene is TRBJ2-7, the V gene TRBV6-6; D is perhaps TRBD1 (6 bases). Trimming pared 6 bases from V and 5 bases from J, leaving 17 bases between. The germline gives CDR1 MNHNY, CDR2 SVGAGI (reference sequence). The CDR3 runs to 14 residues.

Here the CDR3 reads CASSLTGDGGTQYF. The DNA of the CDR3 is TGTGCCAGCAGCTTGACAGGGGATGGCGGGACCCAGTACTTC. The rearrangement uses TRBV11-3 and TRBJ2-5; 8 positions agree with TRBD1. J gave up 7 bases and V 3 bases, and 7 bases lay outside the gene matches. This CDR3 region has 14 residues. Germline V lookup: CDR1 SGHNT, CDR2 YENEEA.

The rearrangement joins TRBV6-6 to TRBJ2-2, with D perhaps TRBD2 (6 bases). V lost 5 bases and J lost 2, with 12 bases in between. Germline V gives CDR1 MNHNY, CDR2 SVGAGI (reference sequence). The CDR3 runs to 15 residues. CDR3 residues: CASSLSDYNTGELFF. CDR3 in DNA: TGTGCCAGCAGTCTCTCGGACTATAACACCGGGGAGCTGTTTTTT.

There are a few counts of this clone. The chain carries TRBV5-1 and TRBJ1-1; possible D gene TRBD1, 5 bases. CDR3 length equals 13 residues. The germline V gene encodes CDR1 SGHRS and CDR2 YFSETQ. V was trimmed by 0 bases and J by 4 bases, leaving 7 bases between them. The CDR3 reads CASSLGGATEAFF. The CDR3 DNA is TGCGCCAGCAGCTTGGGTGGGGCCACTGAAGCTTTCTTT.

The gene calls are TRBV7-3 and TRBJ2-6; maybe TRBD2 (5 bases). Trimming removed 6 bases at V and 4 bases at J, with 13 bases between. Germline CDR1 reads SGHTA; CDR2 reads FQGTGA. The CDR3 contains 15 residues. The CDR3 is CASSSPGSGANVLTF. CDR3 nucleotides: TGTGCCAGCAGTTCACCGGGGTCCGGGGCCAACGTCCTGACTTTC.

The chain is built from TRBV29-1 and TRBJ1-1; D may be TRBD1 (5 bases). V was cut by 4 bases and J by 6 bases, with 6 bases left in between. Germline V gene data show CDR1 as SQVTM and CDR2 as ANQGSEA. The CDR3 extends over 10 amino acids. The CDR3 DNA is TGCAGCGTTGTAGGGGCTGAAGCTTTCTTT. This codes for CSVVGAEAFF. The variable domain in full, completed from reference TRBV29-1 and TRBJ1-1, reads SAVISQKPSRDICQRGTSLTIQCQVDSQVTMMFWYRQQPGQSLTLIATANQGSEATYESGFVIDKFPISRPNLTFSTLTVSNMSPEDSSIYLCSVVGAEAFFGQGTRLTVV.

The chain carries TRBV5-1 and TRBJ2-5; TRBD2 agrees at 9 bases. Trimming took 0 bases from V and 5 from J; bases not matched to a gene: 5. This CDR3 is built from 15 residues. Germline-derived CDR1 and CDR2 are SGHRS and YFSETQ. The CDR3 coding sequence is TGCGCCAGCAGCTTGGGCGCTAGCGGGACGGAGACCCAGTACTTC. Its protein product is CASSLGASGTETQYF.

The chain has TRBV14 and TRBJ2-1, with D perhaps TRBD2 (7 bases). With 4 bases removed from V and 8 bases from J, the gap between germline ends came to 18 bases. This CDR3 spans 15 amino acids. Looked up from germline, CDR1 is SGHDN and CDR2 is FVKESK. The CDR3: CASSPGGLYEYEQFF. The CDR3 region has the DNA TGTGCCAGCAGCCCGGGGGGCCTCTACGAGTATGAGCAGTTCTTC.

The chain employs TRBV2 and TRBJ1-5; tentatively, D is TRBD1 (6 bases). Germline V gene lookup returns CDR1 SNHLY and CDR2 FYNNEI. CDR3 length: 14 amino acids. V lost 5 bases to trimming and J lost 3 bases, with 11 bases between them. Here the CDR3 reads CASSSGQYNQPQHF. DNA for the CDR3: TGTGCCAGCAGTAGCGGACAGTACAATCAGCCCCAGCATTTT.

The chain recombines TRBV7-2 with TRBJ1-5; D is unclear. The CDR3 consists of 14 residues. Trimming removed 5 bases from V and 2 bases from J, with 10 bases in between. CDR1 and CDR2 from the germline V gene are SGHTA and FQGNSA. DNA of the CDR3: TGTGCCAGCAGCGGGTGGGCGGGCAATCAGCCCCAGCATTTT. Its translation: CASSGWAGNQPQHF.

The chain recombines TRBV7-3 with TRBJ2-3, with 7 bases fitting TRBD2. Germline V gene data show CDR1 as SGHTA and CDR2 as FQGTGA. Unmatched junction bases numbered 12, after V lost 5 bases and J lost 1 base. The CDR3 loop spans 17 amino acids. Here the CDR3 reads CASSVQPAGVGTDTQYF. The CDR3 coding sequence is TGTGCCAGCAGCGTACAACCCGCGGGGGTAGGCACAGATACGCAGTATTTT.

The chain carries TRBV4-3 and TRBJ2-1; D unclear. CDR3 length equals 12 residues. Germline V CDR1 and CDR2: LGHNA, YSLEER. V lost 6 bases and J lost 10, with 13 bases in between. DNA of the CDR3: TGCGCCAGCAGACAACCCCCCGGCGAGCAGTTCTTC. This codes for CASRQPPGEQFF.

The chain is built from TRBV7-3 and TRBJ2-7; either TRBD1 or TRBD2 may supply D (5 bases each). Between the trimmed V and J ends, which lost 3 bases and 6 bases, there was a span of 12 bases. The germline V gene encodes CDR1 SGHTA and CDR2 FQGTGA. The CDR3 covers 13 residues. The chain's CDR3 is CASSLGPTLEQYF. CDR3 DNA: TGTGCCAGCAGCTTGGGACCCACACTCGAGCAGTACTTC.